One and the same sample provided the 27 T cell receptor beta chains below, sequenced in a study of T cells after yellow fever vaccination. Using its own MiXCR run on the 5' RACE reads, TCRdb lists one record per CDR3 protein. The sample has under 250,000 distinct CDR3 sequences, 6% to 7.5% seen once. This sample comprised CD4+ T cells sorted from PBMCs, obtained 15 days after the yellow fever booster vaccination. The origin of the receptors is a man aged 25 to 40 who received the YFV17D yellow fever vaccine.

The table lists this clonotype with a few counts. CDR3 sequence (DNA): TGCGCCAGCAGCCAAGATCTGGGAAGAACTTATGGCTACACCTTC. Its translation is CASSQDLGRTYGYTF. This chain links TRBV4-3 with TRBJ1-2; D is unresolved. V lost 0 bases, J lost 5 bases, and 13 bases lay in between. The CDR3 is 15 amino acids. Germline V gene lookup returns CDR1 LGHNA and CDR2 YSLEER.

This clonotype was counted many times. The chain recombines TRBV7-3 with TRBJ2-6; a possible D gene is TRBD1 (5 bases). Trimming removed 2 bases at V and 4 bases at J, with 9 bases between. Looked up from germline, CDR1 is SGHTA and CDR2 is FQGTGA. The CDR3 length is 15 residues. The DNA for the CDR3 is TGTGCCAGCAGCTTACAGGGTACCGGGGCCAACGTCCTGACTTTC. As protein: CASSLQGTGANVLTF. Supplemented by reference TRBV7-3 and TRBJ2-6, the full variable domain reads GAGVSQTPSNKVTEKGKYVELRCDPISGHTALYWYRQSLGQGPEFLIYFQGTGAADDSGLPNDRFFAVRPEGSVSTLKIQRTERGDSAVYLCASSLQGTGANVLTFGAGSRLTVL.

This clonotype was picked up a small number of times. The chain links TRBV20-1 to TRBJ2-5, with 12 bases aligning to TRBD2. This CDR3 is 15 amino acids long. Germline V CDR1 and CDR2: DFQATT, SNEGSKA (reference sequence). J gave up 7 bases and V 6 bases, and 12 bases lay outside the gene matches. CDR3 in amino acids: CSARLAGALEGTQYF. The CDR3 DNA follows: TGCAGTGCCAGACTAGCGGGAGCCCTCGAGGGGACCCAGTACTTC.

The chain links TRBV6-5 to TRBJ2-5; perhaps TRBD2 as D (5 bases). The germline gives CDR1 MNHEY, CDR2 SVGAGI. This CDR3 contains 15 residues. The V end was cut by 4 bases, the J end by 1 base, with 13 bases between. CDR3 DNA: TGTGCCAGCAGTTTTCTCGGACGGGGCCAAGAGACCCAGTACTTC. It specifies CASSFLGRGQETQYF.

The chain employs TRBV7-2 and TRBJ2-1; 7 bases match TRBD1. J lost 10 bases, V lost 5 bases, and 8 bases had no gene match. The CDR3 covers 13 residues. Germline V gives CDR1 SGHTA, CDR2 FQGNSA. The CDR3 sequence: CASSHGQAQEQFF. Written as DNA, the CDR3 is TGTGCCAGCAGCCACGGACAGGCCCAAGAGCAGTTCTTC.

This clonotype turned up a few times. V usage is TRBV18 and J usage is TRBJ2-7, with 9 positions matching TRBD2. This CDR3 is 17 amino acids long. Germline loops: CDR1 KGHSH, CDR2 LQKENI. V was clipped by 2 bases and J by 3 bases; unmatched bases: 11. CDR3 sequence reads: CASSPVVAGDVFYEQYF. The CDR3 nucleotides are TGTGCCAGCTCACCAGTGGTAGCGGGAGACGTCTTCTACGAGCAGTACTTC.

This clonotype showed up many times. The V call is TRBV3-1, the J call TRBJ1-1; no clear D gene. V was clipped by 1 base and J by 1 base, with 7 bases between them. CDR3 size: 14 residues. Germline V gives CDR1 LGHDT, CDR2 YNNKEL (reference sequence). CDR3 amino acids: CASSQGSTNTEAFF. Here the CDR3 DNA reads TGTGCCAGCAGCCAAGGTAGCACGAACACTGAAGCTTTCTTT.

This chain uses TRBV20-1 with TRBJ2-2; D unresolved. Germline V gene lookup returns CDR1 DFQATT and CDR2 SNEGSKA (reference sequence). The V and J ends lost 2 bases and 1 base respectively, with 11 bases between them. This CDR3 is 15 amino acids long. CDR3 nucleotide sequence: TGCAGTGCTAGACCGGCAGGATGGAACACCGGGGAGCTGTTTTTT. Translating it yields CSARPAGWNTGELFF.

This clonotype was detected only a few times. The chain combines TRBV10-3 with TRBJ1-5; 7 nucleotides align to TRBD1. The V gene's germline CDR1 is ENHRY and CDR2 SYGVKD. J was trimmed by 3 bases and V by 4 bases; bases with no gene match: 6. The CDR3 is made up of 15 amino acids. CDR3 protein: CAISGRGTDNQPQHF. The DNA of the CDR3 is TGTGCCATCAGTGGCCGAGGGACAGACAATCAGCCCCAGCATTTT.

This clonotype was observed at least ten times. The chain couples TRBV20-1 to TRBJ2-1; tentatively, D is TRBD1 or TRBD2 (5 bases each). In germline, CDR1 is DFQATT, CDR2 SNEGSKA (reference sequence). V was shortened by 3 bases and J by 10 bases, with 10 bases between the two germline ends. The CDR3 is 11 amino acids. As DNA, the CDR3 is TGCAGTGCTAGGGATTGGGGGGAGCAGTTCTTC. Translating it yields CSARDWGEQFF.

In this sample, this clonotype turned up many times. The V and J genes are TRBV20-1 and TRBJ1-5; D is uncertain. Germline V gene data show CDR1 as DFQATT and CDR2 as SNEGSKA (reference sequence). V was trimmed by 6 bases and J by 3 bases, leaving 12 bases between them. This CDR3 contains 13 residues. CDR3 coding DNA: TGCAGTGCCGCGAGGGAGGTCAATCAGCCCCAGCATTTT. Translating it yields CSAAREVNQPQHF.

This clonotype appeared a few times. V is TRBV7-9 and J is TRBJ2-3, with 10 bases matching TRBD1. The length of the CDR3 is 16 residues. Trimming removed 5 bases from V and 4 bases from J; junction bases left unmatched: 9. Germline CDR1 and CDR2: SEHNR and FQNEAQ (reference sequence). CDR3 DNA: TGTGCCAGCAGCCCTAGTTGGGACAGGGGTGCAGATACGCAGTATTTT. The encoded protein is CASSPSWDRGADTQYF. Variable domain in full (rest from reference TRBV7-9 and TRBJ2-3): DTGVSQNPRHKITKRGQNVTFRCDPISEHNRLYWYRQTLGQGPEFLTYFQNEAQLEKSRLLSDRFSAERPKGSFSTLEIQRTEQGDSAMYLCASSPSWDRGADTQYFGPGTRLTVL.

The chain uses TRBV7-2 and TRBJ2-7, with TRBD2 matching 10 bases. V lost 5 bases, J lost 2 bases, and 6 bases stayed unmatched. The V gene's germline CDR1 is SGHTA and CDR2 FQGNSA. The CDR3 contains 15 residues. The CDR3 sequence is CASSLYLAGAYEQYF. CDR3 bases: TGTGCCAGCAGCCTGTATCTAGCGGGGGCCTACGAGCAGTACTTC.

This clonotype has ten or more counts. This chain uses TRBV12-3 or TRBV12-4 with TRBJ1-1; a possible D gene is TRBD1 (5 bases). Between the trimmed V and J ends, which lost 7 bases and 7 bases, there was a span of 19 bases. The CDR3 length is 14 residues. The CDR3 DNA reads as TGTGCCAGCACCACCGGACCAGGGACGGGTGAAGCTTTCTTT. It yields the protein CASTTGPGTGEAFF.

This chain joins TRBV7-9 and TRBJ2-3; D ambiguous. Trimming left V 5 bases short and J 4 bases short, with 7 bases between. Per germline, CDR1 SEHNR and CDR2 FQNEAQ (reference sequence). The CDR3 sequence is 12 residues long. The CDR3 nucleotides are TGTGCCAGCAGCATGGTGTCAGATACGCAGTATTTT. Translation gives CASSMVSDTQYF.

The table lists this clonotype with a few counts. The genes are TRBV12-3 or TRBV12-4 and TRBJ2-7; 7 nucleotides match TRBD2. V lost 7 bases and J lost 7; bases outside the gene matches: 7. This CDR3 spans 12 amino acids. This chain's CDR3 is CASTLGGWEQYF. CDR3 sequence (DNA): TGTGCCAGCACCCTGGGGGGGTGGGAGCAGTACTTC.

V usage is TRBV5-1 and J usage is TRBJ1-3, with D unclear. CDR3 length equals 14 residues. V was cut by 0 bases and J by 0 bases, with 4 bases left in between. Per the germline V gene, CDR1 is SGHRS and CDR2 is YFSETQ. In DNA, the CDR3 is TGCGCCAGCAGCTTGGCCAACTCTGGAAACACCATATATTTT. Protein product: CASSLANSGNTIYF.

This clonotype was picked up a small number of times. V usage is TRBV7-9 and J usage is TRBJ2-7; D tentatively reads TRBD1 or TRBD2 (5 bases each). Germline loops: CDR1 SEHNR, CDR2 FQNEAQ (reference sequence). The CDR3 length is 15 residues. The V gene lost 5 bases and the J gene lost 3 bases, with 17 bases spanning the gap. The CDR3: CASSLYPGPSYEQYF. As DNA, the CDR3 is TGTGCCAGCAGCCTCTACCCGGGACCGAGCTACGAGCAGTACTTC.

This clonotype was detected many times. The chain has TRBV6-5 and TRBJ2-1, with 7 nucleotides matching TRBD2. The V segment lost 5 bases and the J segment 9 bases; nucleotides outside the gene matches: 10. The CDR3 is 14 residues long. Germline CDR1 MNHEY, CDR2 SVGAGI. This CDR3 is CASSLVAGDGEQFF. DNA for the CDR3: TGTGCCAGCAGTCTAGTAGCGGGCGACGGTGAGCAGTTCTTC.

There are a few counts of this clonotype. The rearrangement links TRBV29-1 to TRBJ1-2; TRBD1 matches 9 bases. This CDR3 region has 12 residues. CDR1 and CDR2 (germline): SQVTM, ANQGSEA. The trim removed 4 bases at V and 6 bases at J, leaving 3 bases unmatched. As DNA, the CDR3 is TGCAGCGTTGGTAGACAGGGGGATGGCTACACCTTC. Its protein is CSVGRQGDGYTF.

This clonotype has just a few counts. The J gene is TRBJ2-1, the V gene TRBV18; D is undetermined. The CDR3 covers 15 residues. CDR1 is KGHSH, CDR2 LQKENI, per germline. The V end lost 3 bases, the J end lost 2 bases, and 11 bases lay between the germline ends. The chain's CDR3 is CASSPPGGTYNEQFF. CDR3 sequence (DNA): TGTGCCAGCTCACCCCCTGGCGGTACCTACAATGAGCAGTTCTTC.

This clonotype was counted at least ten times. The rearrangement links TRBV6-4 to TRBJ2-7; 14 bases fit TRBD2. V gave up 5 bases and J gave up 4 bases; unmatched junction bases: 19. Germline values: CDR1 MRHNA, CDR2 SNTAGT. The CDR3 runs to 20 residues. CDR3 bases: TGTGCCAGCAGTACCGGGACACTTCGACTAGCGGGAGGGCCAGGGTACGAGCAGTACTTC. This sequence encodes CASSTGTLRLAGGPGYEQYF.

This clonotype was seen a handful of times. V is TRBV14 and J is TRBJ2-2; 8 bases align to TRBD1. The CDR3 has 20 residues. The germline gives CDR1 SGHDN, CDR2 FVKESK. The V and J ends lost 0 bases and 3 bases, in that order; junction bases with no gene match: 15. The CDR3, as DNA: TGTGCCAGCAGCCAAGATTCGATAAAGGAGACAGGGGCTTACACCGGGGAGCTGTTTTTT. Its translation is CASSQDSIKETGAYTGELFF.

V usage is TRBV15 and J usage is TRBJ2-3; D is ambiguous. V shed 5 bases and J shed 5 bases, with 8 bases lying between them. Per the germline V gene, CDR1 is LNHNV and CDR2 is YYDKDF (reference sequence). This CDR3 spans 12 amino acids. The CDR3 sequence is CATSRLKDTQYF. The CDR3 region has the DNA TGTGCCACCAGCCGGCTTAAAGATACGCAGTATTTT.

There are a few counts of this clonotype. This rearrangement joins TRBV20-1 to TRBJ2-1; 10 nucleotides line up with TRBD2. CDR1 and CDR2 (germline): DFQATT, SNEGSKA (reference sequence). After removal of 5 bases from V and 0 bases from J, the junction contained 4 bases not matched to a gene. The CDR3 is 15 residues long. The CDR3 spells CSALAGVSSYNEQFF. CDR3 DNA sequence: TGCAGTGCTCTAGCGGGAGTCAGCTCCTACAATGAGCAGTTCTTC.

The chain recombines TRBV5-1 with TRBJ2-3; a possible D gene is TRBD2 (6 bases). Germline V gives CDR1 SGHRS, CDR2 YFSETQ. Trimming took off 6 bases at V and 0 bases at J, with 14 bases between the two ends. The CDR3 covers 15 residues. DNA for the CDR3: TGCGCCAGCATTCGCGGGGACCCTAGCACAGATACGCAGTATTTT. Amino acid sequence: CASIRGDPSTDTQYF.

This clonotype was counted a few times. The V call is TRBV30, the J call TRBJ1-4; TRBD1 agrees at 7 bases. Trimming cost V 0 bases and J 9 bases; bases outside gene matches: 4. Germline V gives CDR1 GTSNPN, CDR2 SVGIG (reference sequence). The CDR3 runs to 13 residues. For the CDR3, the DNA is TGTGCCTGGAGTGTAGGACAGGCGAAAAAACTGTTTTTT. Its translation: CAWSVGQAKKLFF.